Reported below is one T cell receptor beta chain. The sample is drawn from a study of blood T cell repertoires in COVID-19. Study context: Samples taken during acute and convalescent COVID-19 were collected in the United States, Italy and Spain.

In the authors' methods: Estimated nucleated cell counts came from reference gene primer amplification. Measured with immunoSEQ multiplex PCR; TCRdb has only the in-frame clones, and not every one. The V and J calls and clone size were taken over from that table, and D and trimming were inferred from the DNA. In the table there are 140,000 to 150,000 clones, 87% of which are singletons. Trimming cost V 3 bases and J 4 bases; bases outside gene matches: 8. Germline CDR1 reads SGHRS; CDR2 reads YFSETQ. CDR3 length equals 15 residues. V gene TRBV5-1 combines with J gene TRBJ2-7; TRBD1 aligns across 9 bases. Sequencing input: peripheral blood. The TCR comes from a man aged 50 to 60 who had recovered from COVID-19. The DNA of the CDR3 is TGCGCCAGCAGCTCCTGGGACAGGGTTGGTTACGAGCAGTACTTC. Protein product: CASSSWDRVGYEQYF.